This is a list of T cell receptor beta chains from one sample in a study of tumor-infiltrating lymphocytes in localized non-small cell lung cancer. TCRdb's table, derived via immunoSEQ multiplex PCR, lists solely in-frame clones and lacks some. The data show around 18,000 clones, with about 45% seen just once and about 16% held by the top ten. The specimen was lung tumor tissue. The receptors were gathered from a human donor with non-small cell lung cancer. The CDR3 runs from the conserved cysteine through the conserved F or W. The D gene is left open where the match is weak. Size values are once, few and many counts, or a class for expanded clones, and some rows have none.

TRBJ2-2	few	TRBV25-1	TRBD2	TGTGCCAGCAGTGTCAGCGGGAGTCCGACCGGGGAGCTGTTTTTT	CASSVSGSPTGELFF
TRBJ2-3	NA	TRBV19	TRBD1	TGTGCCAGTAGTAGAGGGGGCAGCACAGATACGCAGTATTTT	CASSRGGSTDTQYF
TRBJ1-1	NA	TRBV7-8	NA	TGTGCCAGCAGCCCGGCGGTGGTAAACACTGAAGCTTTCTTT	CASSPAVVNTEAFF
TRBJ1-1	medium-sized	TRBV11-2	NA	TGTGCCAGCAGCCTAGACTGGGCATCCGAAGCTTTCTTT	CASSLDWASEAFF
TRBJ1-6	few	TRBV11-2	NA	TGTGCCAGCAGCTCTAACCGGGACCGACCACCCCACTTT	CASSSNRDRPPHF
TRBJ2-4	NA	TRBV5-5	TRBD1	TGTGCCAGCAGCCCCGGGGCACAGGGGGCAAGTCAGTACTTC	CASSPGAQGASQYF
TRBJ2-1	NA	TRBV7-2	TRBD2	TGTGCCAGCAGCTTTGGGGCGGGGGGGCGTAATGAGCAGTTCTTC	CASSFGAGGRNEQFF
TRBJ1-3	NA	TRBV7-3	NA	TGTGCCAGCAGCTTAAGTGGGACCGGAAACACCATATATTTT	CASSLSGTGNTIYF
TRBJ2-7	NA	TRBV11-2	NA	TGTGCCAGCAGCTTACTGGTGGGCTCCTACGAGCAGTACTTC	CASSLLVGSYEQYF
TRBJ2-3	NA	TRBV11-3	NA	TGTGCCAGCAGCTTAGGGAGGGCAGATACGCAGTATTTT	CASSLGRADTQYF
TRBJ2-3	NA	TRBV19	TRBD1	TGTGCCAGTAGTCCCCGCCCAGGGGGAAAATCCGATACGCAGTATTTT	CASSPRPGGKSDTQYF
TRBJ2-5	few	TRBV11-3	NA	TGTGCCAGCAGCTTAGGCGACAGTGGCAAAGAGACCCAGTACTTC	CASSLGDSGKETQYF
TRBJ2-2	NA	TRBV5-6	TRBD2	TGTGCCAGCAGTTCCGGACTAGCCTCCGGGGAGCTGTTTTTT	CASSSGLASGELFF
TRBJ2-1	NA	TRBV11-2	NA	TGTGCCAGCAGCCCCTTTTTTTCAGGGGCAACCTACAATGAGCAGTTCTTC	CASSPFFSGATYNEQFF
TRBJ2-3	NA	TRBV6-4	NA	TGTGCCAGCAGTGACTCAGCGGAGTCCGGAGATACGCAGTATTTT	CASSDSAESGDTQYF
TRBJ2-3	once	TRBV20-1	NA	TGCAGTGCTCCGACACCAGATACGCAGTATTTT	CSAPTPDTQYF
TRBJ1-5	few	TRBV19	NA	TGTGCCAGTAGTATAGATCCAGGGGTATCCCTTACCCAGCATTTT	CASSIDPGVSLTQHF
TRBJ2-7	NA	TRBV28	NA	TGTGCCAGCAGTTCGTCTGGGGCGCCGAGCTCCTACGAGCAGTACTTC	CASSSSGAPSSYEQYF
TRBJ2-7	medium-sized	TRBV27	NA	TGTGCCAGCGGGAATTACGAGCAGTACTTC	CASGNYEQYF
TRBJ2-7	NA	TRBV15	NA	TGTGCCACCAGCAGAGAGGGCCTCTCCTACGAGCAGTACTTC	CATSREGLSYEQYF
TRBJ1-2	few	TRBV23-1	NA	TGCGCCAGCAGTCAGGGACCCTACTGGGGCTACACCTTC	CASSQGPYWGYTF
TRBJ2-7	NA	TRBV19	NA	TGTGCCAGTAGTATCGGGGACACCTACGAGCAGTACTTC	CASSIGDTYEQYF
TRBJ1-6	once	TRBV19	NA	TGTGCCAGTAGTATAACCCGTGGGTCAGGGCAATCACCCCTCCACTTT	CASSITRGSGQSPLHF
TRBJ2-5	NA	TRBV7-9	NA	TGTGCCAGCAGCTCCCAAGAGACCCAGTACTTC	CASSSQETQYF
TRBJ2-7	NA	TRBV4-1	TRBD2	TGCGCCAGCAGCCAAGATACGGGGGGGCGCGAGCAGTACTTC	CASSQDTGGREQYF
TRBJ1-5	NA	TRBV23-1	NA	TGCGCCAGCAGTCAAGGGTGGTGGGACACGATCAATCAGCCCCAGCATTTT	CASSQGWWDTINQPQHF
TRBJ1-2	NA	TRBV6-5	NA	TGTGCCAGCAGAAACGGGGCTCGCGGCTACACCTTC	CASRNGARGYTF
TRBJ1-3	NA	TRBV15	NA	TGTGCCACCAGCGACTTACGAGGAAACACCATATATTTT	CATSDLRGNTIYF
TRBJ1-6	NA	TRBV19	NA	TGTGCCAGTAGTTCCCGGGTCGGAAATTCACCCCTCCACTTT	CASSSRVGNSPLHF
TRBJ1-2	many	TRBV9	NA	TGTGCCAGCAGCGTAGTGGAGTCTTCTGTGACCTTC	CASSVVESSVTF
TRBJ1-3	many	TRBV9	NA	TGTGCCAGCAGCCCTCAGGACTCTGGAAACACCATATATTTT	CASSPQDSGNTIYF
TRBJ1-5	few	TRBV7-9	NA	TGTGCCAGCAGCCCCGGACGGGGGTCGGGCAATCAGCCCCAGCATTTT	CASSPGRGSGNQPQHF
TRBJ1-5	NA	TRBV6-5	NA	TGTGCCAGTGGGGTCGGTAATCAGCCCCAGCATTTT	CASGVGNQPQHF
TRBJ2-5	few	TRBV6-5	NA	TGTGCCAGCAGTTACTCGGCCCTGGGGGATGGAGAGACCCAGTACTTC	CASSYSALGDGETQYF
TRBJ2-2	NA	TRBV7-9	NA	TGTGCCAGCAGCTTAACCGGGGAGCTGTTTTTT	CASSLTGELFF
TRBJ2-3	NA	TRBV7-8	NA	TGTGCCAGCAGCTTGCGTTCTAGCACAGATACGCAGTATTTT	CASSLRSSTDTQYF
TRBJ1-5	NA	TRBV7-2	NA	TGTGCCAGCAGCTTACAGGGACCTAGCAATCAGCCCCAGCATTTT	CASSLQGPSNQPQHF
TRBJ1-5	NA	TRBV6-1	NA	TGTGCCAGCAGGGACCTGTCGGGGGGGGCTCAGCCCCAGCATTTT	CASRDLSGGAQPQHF
TRBJ1-1	NA	TRBV6-6	TRBD1	TGTGCCAGCAGTTACTCGACAGGGGAAGCTTTCTTT	CASSYSTGEAFF
TRBJ1-1	NA	TRBV6-5	NA	TGTGCCAGCAGTTTTTCACTGGTGAACACTGAAGCTTTCTTT	CASSFSLVNTEAFF